Below, 32 T cell receptor beta chains from the same sample are listed, as sequenced in a study of blood T cell repertoires in COVID-19. Clones were sequenced by immunoSEQ multiplex PCR, and TCRdb holds only the in-frame ones, with some missing. The sample shows about 310,000 clones, roughly 84% of them seen only once. Input material: peripheral blood. These receptors were collected from a man aged 50-60 years with active or convalescent COVID-19.

This chain uses TRBV7-3 with TRBJ2-3; the match to TRBD2 covers 9 bases. Germline CDR1 reads SGHTA; CDR2 reads FQGTGA. CDR3 length equals 15 residues. J lost 1 base, V lost 4 bases, and 3 bases had no gene match. CDR3 sequence: CASSWTSEGTDTQYF. Written as DNA, the CDR3 is TGTGCCAGCAGCTGGACTAGCGAGGGCACAGATACGCAGTATTTT.

The chain has TRBV6-1 and TRBJ1-4; 9 nucleotides agree with TRBD1. The CDR3 consists of 17 residues. Germline lookup yields CDR1 MNHNS and CDR2 SASEGT. Unmatched junction bases numbered 11, after V lost 2 bases and J lost 7 bases. The CDR3 coding sequence is TGTGCCAGCAGTGAAAGACCGGGACAGGGAGGTGGTGAAAAACTGTTTTTT. Its translation: CASSERPGQGGGEKLFF.

The chain links TRBV5-1 to TRBJ1-4; D is perhaps TRBD1 (6 bases). The CDR3 length is 15 residues. CDR1 is SGHRS and CDR2 is YFSETQ in the germline V gene. V lost 0 bases and J lost 6, with 12 bases in between. The CDR3 DNA reads as TGCGCCAGCAGCTTGGAGTTAGGGGGGGATGAAAAACTGTTTTTT. Protein sequence: CASSLELGGDEKLFF.

This clone was counted between two and nine times. The gene calls are TRBV28 and TRBJ1-6; maybe TRBD1 (5 bases). The CDR3 loop spans 14 amino acids. V was clipped by 0 bases and J by 8 bases, with 8 bases between them. The V gene's germline CDR1 is MDHEN and CDR2 SYDVKM. The CDR3 sequence is CASSLWTAHSPLHF. CDR3 DNA: TGTGCCAGCAGTTTATGGACAGCCCATTCACCCCTCCACTTT.

This clone is a singleton in its sample. The rearrangement uses TRBV6-5 and TRBJ2-3, with 7 positions matching TRBD2. CDR1 is MNHEY and CDR2 is SVGAGI in the germline V gene. V gave up 6 bases and J gave up 1 base; unmatched junction bases: 7. The length of the CDR3 is 15 residues. CDR3 DNA: TGTGCCAGCAGCCGCGGGGCGGGGGGCACAGATACGCAGTATTTT. It specifies CASSRGAGGTDTQYF.

The chain has TRBV18 and TRBJ1-1; D remains unclear. CDR3 length: 14 residues. Deletions cut 1 base from V and 4 bases from J, with 10 bases between. Germline CDR1 KGHSH, CDR2 LQKENI. In DNA form, the CDR3 reads TGTGCCAGCTCACCACTCCAGGACTCCACTGAAGCTTTCTTT. Residues: CASSPLQDSTEAFF. Full variable domain (missing parts from reference TRBV18 and TRBJ1-1): NAGVMQNPRHLVRRRGQEARLRCSPMKGHSHVYWYRQLPEEGLKFMVYLQKENIIDESGMPKERFSAEFPKEGPSILRIQQVVRGDSAAYFCASSPLQDSTEAFFGQGTRLTVV.

Of note for this clone: In the same sample, other DNA sequences code for this CDR3. The chain uses TRBV19 and TRBJ1-1; D uncertain. The CDR3 is 12 amino acids. Germline lookup yields CDR1 LNHDA and CDR2 SQIVND (reference sequence). V dropped 4 bases and J dropped 6 bases, with 9 bases sitting between them. The CDR3 nucleotides read TGTGCCAGTAGTACTAGGAGATCTGAAGCTTTCTTT. This gives the protein CASSTRRSEAFF.

The chain couples TRBV6-5 to TRBJ2-1; D is perhaps TRBD2 (5 bases). Trimming left V 8 bases short and J 2 bases short, with 10 bases between. The germline gives CDR1 MNHEY, CDR2 SVGAGI. The CDR3 runs to 13 residues. DNA of the CDR3: TGTGCCAGCGCCCTAGCTCCCTACAATGAGCAGTTCTTC. Encoded protein: CASALAPYNEQFF.

The chain combines TRBV6-5 with TRBJ2-1, with TRBD1 as a possible D gene (6 bases). There are 12 residues in the CDR3. The V end lost 6 bases, the J end lost 8 bases, and 11 bases lay between the germline ends. The V gene's germline CDR1 is MNHEY and CDR2 SVGAGI. As DNA, the CDR3 is TGTGCCAGCAGGACACAGGGACATGAGCAGTTCTTC. Amino acids: CASRTQGHEQFF.

The chain links TRBV4-3 to TRBJ2-5; TRBD2 aligns across 7 bases. The germline V gene encodes CDR1 LGHNA and CDR2 YSLEER. V shed 0 bases, J shed 3 bases, and the junction held 13 bases outside the gene matches. There are 18 residues in the CDR3. Written as DNA, the CDR3 is TGCGCCAGCAGCCAAGATCAGGGACGGGTTGGGGGGGAAGAGACCCAGTACTTC. This codes for CASSQDQGRVGGEETQYF.

The CDR3 is CASSQDGSYGYTF. DNA for the CDR3: TGTGCCAGCAGCCAGGACGGGAGCTATGGCTACACCTTC. The chain has TRBV3-1 (or the pseudogene TRBV3-2) and TRBJ1-2; no clear D. CDR1 and CDR2 from the germline V gene are LGHDT and YNNKEL (reference sequence). The CDR3 runs to 13 residues. V lost 3 bases and J lost 4, with 9 bases in between.

V and J are TRBV30 and TRBJ1-1; D uncertain. The V and J ends lost 3 bases and 6 bases respectively, with 17 bases between them. Germline CDR1 is GTSNPN and CDR2 is SVGIG (reference sequence). This CDR3 comprises 14 residues. The CDR3 reads CAWRPTPAGSEAFF. CDR3 nucleotides: TGTGCCTGGAGACCCACACCCGCCGGGTCTGAAGCTTTCTTT.

V gene TRBV2 combines with J gene TRBJ2-2; a weak D match, TRBD2 (6 bases). The V gene lost 2 bases and the J gene lost 7 bases, with 14 bases spanning the gap. The CDR3 contains 15 residues. CDR1 is SNHLY and CDR2 is FYNNEI in the germline V gene. The CDR3 DNA reads as TGTGCCAGCAGTGAAACCGGGACTTATGGCGGGGAGCTGTTTTTT. Amino acid sequence: CASSETGTYGGELFF. Full variable domain (rest looked up from reference TRBV2 and TRBJ2-2): EPEVTQTPSHQVTQMGQEVILRCVPISNHLYFYWYRQILGQKVEFLVSFYNNEISEKSEIFDDQFSVERPDGSNFTLKIRSTKLEDSAMYFCASSETGTYGGELFFGEGSRLTVL.

This rearrangement joins TRBV5-1 to TRBJ1-4; TRBD1 aligns across 7 bases. After removal of 4 bases from V and 3 bases from J, the junction contained 6 bases not matched to a gene. The CDR3 is 15 residues long. In germline, CDR1 is SGHRS, CDR2 YFSETQ. As DNA, the CDR3 is TGCGCCAGCAGCAAGGACAGGTTTCCTAATGAAAAACTGTTTTTT. As protein: CASSKDRFPNEKLFF. The variable domain in full, completed from reference TRBV5-1 and TRBJ1-4, reads KAGVTQTPRYLIKTRGQQVTLSCSPISGHRSVSWYQQTPGQGLQFLFEYFSETQRNKGNFPGRFSGRQFSNSRSEMNVSTLELGDSALYLCASSKDRFPNEKLFFGSGTQLSVL.

The chain combines TRBV18 with TRBJ2-7; 7 bases map to TRBD2. The germline gives CDR1 KGHSH, CDR2 LQKENI. Trimming removed 3 bases from V and 2 bases from J; junction bases left unmatched: 7. This CDR3 has 15 residues. The CDR3 loop is CASSPSSGGPYEQYF. The CDR3 DNA reads as TGTGCCAGCTCACCTTCCTCGGGAGGCCCCTACGAGCAGTACTTC.

This chain joins TRBV14 and TRBJ2-5; D gene ambiguous. From germline, CDR1 is SGHDN and CDR2 FVKESK. The V end lost 10 bases, the J end lost 2 bases, and 14 bases lay between the germline ends. CDR3 length: 13 amino acids. The CDR3 reads CATPSVGQETQYF. The CDR3 DNA is TGTGCCACCCCATCGGTCGGGCAAGAGACCCAGTACTTC.

V gene TRBV6-5 combines with J gene TRBJ2-7; unclear D gene. The V end lost 6 bases, the J end lost 2 bases, and 11 bases lay between the germline ends. The germline V gene has CDR1 MNHEY and CDR2 SVGAGI. CDR3 length: 13 residues. The CDR3 spells CASSPTRPYEQYF. In DNA form, the CDR3 reads TGTGCCAGCAGCCCCACTCGCCCCTACGAGCAGTACTTC.

Concerning this clone: This sample includes further DNA sequences coding for the same CDR3. The chain is built from TRBV9 and TRBJ2-1, with D tentatively TRBD2 (7 bases). V shed 0 bases and J shed 7 bases, with 11 bases lying between them. CDR3 length: 14 residues. CDR1 and CDR2 from the germline V gene are SGDLS and YYNGEE. The CDR3 region is CASSVVGGANEQFF. As DNA, the CDR3 is TGTGCCAGCAGCGTAGTAGGGGGGGCAAATGAGCAGTTCTTC. The entire variable domain, with the rest obtained from reference TRBV9 and TRBJ2-1, is as follows: DSGVTQTPKHLITATGQRVTLRCSPRSGDLSVYWYQQSLDQGLQFLIQYYNGEERAKGNILERFSAQQFPDLHSELNLSSLELGDSALYFCASSVVGGANEQFFGPGTRLTVL.

This clone has just a few counts. This chain links TRBV4-1 with TRBJ2-1; weak D call: TRBD2 (5 bases). Per the germline V gene, CDR1 is MGHRA and CDR2 is YSYEKL. The CDR3 sequence is 21 residues long. The V gene lost 0 bases and the J gene lost 2 bases, with 26 bases spanning the gap. CDR3 nucleotide sequence: TGCGCCAGCAGCCAAGATCGGAGGACTGTGCGTTTTGGACGGACCTACAATGAGCAGTTCTTC. It translates to CASSQDRRTVRFGRTYNEQFF.

The V call is TRBV28, the J call TRBJ2-3; 7 nucleotides match TRBD2. Germline CDR1 and CDR2: MDHEN and SYDVKM. This CDR3 comprises 15 residues. The ends lost 3 bases at V and 0 bases at J; junction bases unmatched: 3. Here the CDR3 reads CASSFRRGSTDTQYF. Here the CDR3 DNA reads TGTGCCAGCAGTTTTCGGCGGGGGAGCACAGATACGCAGTATTTT.

This sequence joins TRBV6-2 or TRBV6-3 and TRBJ2-7; 11 nucleotides agree with TRBD2. The germline CDR1 and CDR2 sequences are MNHEY and SVGEGT. CDR3 length equals 16 residues. The J segment lost 3 bases and the V segment lost 2 bases, leaving 6 bases of the junction unmatched. CDR3 protein: CASSYPGLAGVYEQYF. DNA for the CDR3: TGTGCCAGCAGTTACCCCGGACTAGCGGGTGTCTACGAGCAGTACTTC.

V and J are TRBV9 and TRBJ2-3; 8 bases are a match to TRBD2. Germline lookup yields CDR1 SGDLS and CDR2 YYNGEE. The CDR3 totals 15 residues. The J segment lost 4 bases and the V segment lost 0 bases, leaving 4 bases of the junction unmatched. The CDR3 region has the DNA TGTGCCAGCAGCGTAGGTAGCGGGAAGGCAGATACGCAGTATTTT. It translates to CASSVGSGKADTQYF.

This clone was detected once. The genes are TRBV18 and TRBJ2-1, with TRBD1 matching 9 bases. Germline values: CDR1 KGHSH, CDR2 LQKENI. This CDR3 contains 15 residues. Germline trimming cut 3 bases from V and 10 bases from J; bases unmatched to any gene: 10. The CDR3, as DNA: TGTGCCAGCTCACCGGGGACAGGGCTGTACAGCGAGCAGTTCTTC. Protein product: CASSPGTGLYSEQFF.

V usage is TRBV30 and J usage is TRBJ1-6; 10 positions agree with TRBD1. The CDR3 is 14 amino acids. Germline values: CDR1 GTSNPN, CDR2 SVGIG (reference sequence). J gave up 7 bases and V 3 bases, and 3 bases lay outside the gene matches. The CDR3, as DNA: TGTGCCTGGAGGGACAGGGGGGACAATTCACCCCTCCACTTT. Translated, it gives CAWRDRGDNSPLHF. Together with reference TRBV30 and TRBJ1-6, the CDR3 gives the full variable domain: SQTIHQWPATLVQPVGSPLSLECTVEGTSNPNLYWYRQAAGRGLQLLFYSVGIGQISSEVPQNLSASRPQDRQFILSSKKLLLSDSGFYLCAWRDRGDNSPLHFGNGTRLTVT.

The V call is TRBV23-1, the J call TRBJ1-1; 7 bases fit TRBD1. TRBV23-1 is an ORF; its function is uncertain. V lost 5 bases, J lost 5 bases, and 11 bases stayed unmatched. The CDR3 has 15 amino acids. CDR3 nucleotides: TGCGCCAGCAGTGACAGGGAAAAAAGTGGGACTGAAGCTTTCTTT. Its translation: CASSDREKSGTEAFF.

The chain uses TRBV18 and TRBJ2-3, with TRBD1 as a possible D gene (5 bases). The V and J ends lost 3 bases and 0 bases respectively, with 10 bases between them. The CDR3 has 15 amino acids. Germline lookup yields CDR1 KGHSH and CDR2 LQKENI. CDR3 DNA: TGTGCCAGCTCACCGTCAGGGTCAAGCACAGATACGCAGTATTTT. As protein: CASSPSGSSTDTQYF.

The chain is built from TRBV23-1 and TRBJ1-2, with D maybe TRBD1 (5 bases). TRBV23-1 is placed among ORFs of uncertain function. Trimming shortened V by 9 bases and J by 7 bases, and 21 bases separated the two germline ends. This CDR3 spans 14 amino acids. In DNA form, the CDR3 reads TGCGCCAGTCTTTACCGGGCAGGGAATGGTGGCTACACCTTC. This sequence encodes CASLYRAGNGGYTF.

As regards this clone: Within the sample, other DNA sequences also encode this same CDR3. The chain is built from TRBV19 and TRBJ1-4; 8 bases align to TRBD1. The CDR3 runs 15 residues. The V gene end was trimmed by 2 bases and the J gene end by 5 bases; junction bases not matched to a gene: 4. Germline V CDR1 and CDR2: LNHDA, SQIVND (reference sequence). The DNA for the CDR3 is TGTGCCAGTAGTATAAGGGACAGGCCGAATGAAAAACTGTTTTTT. Translation: CASSIRDRPNEKLFF.

The chain is built from TRBV19 and TRBJ1-1; 8 bases line up with TRBD1. CDR1 LNHDA and CDR2 SQIVND come from the germline V gene (reference sequence). The CDR3 is 16 residues long. The V gene end was trimmed by 3 bases and the J gene end by 2 bases; junction bases not matched to a gene: 8. For the CDR3, the DNA is TGTGCCAGTAGTATGGGGAGGGACAGGTCCAACACTGAAGCTTTCTTT. Translation gives CASSMGRDRSNTEAFF. The entire variable domain, with the rest obtained from reference TRBV19 and TRBJ1-1, is as follows: DGGITQSPKYLFRKEGQNVTLSCEQNLNHDAMYWYRQDPGQGLRLIYYSQIVNDFQKGDIAEGYSVSREKKESFPLTVTSAQKNPTAFYLCASSMGRDRSNTEAFFGQGTRLTVV.

This rearrangement joins TRBV4-3 to TRBJ2-7; tentative D call: TRBD2 (5 bases). The CDR3 extends over 15 amino acids. Trimming stripped 0 bases from V and 8 bases from J, with 17 bases between. The germline gives CDR1 LGHNA, CDR2 YSLEER. CDR3 amino acids: CASSQEAARDQKQYF. CDR3 DNA sequence: TGCGCCAGCAGCCAAGAAGCGGCCAGAGATCAGAAGCAGTACTTC.

V and J are TRBV2 and TRBJ2-2; D gene ambiguous. The germline V gene encodes CDR1 SNHLY and CDR2 FYNNEI. The CDR3 is 14 residues long. With 5 bases removed from V and 4 bases from J, the gap between germline ends came to 11 bases. The CDR3 DNA is TGTGCCAGCAGTCAACAGATATCCACCGGGGAGCTGTTTTTT. It specifies CASSQQISTGELFF.

The V gene is TRBV10-3, the J gene TRBJ2-7; 7 nucleotides align to TRBD1. Germline loops: CDR1 ENHRY, CDR2 SYGVKD. V lost 4 bases and J lost 3; bases outside the gene matches: 6. The CDR3 runs 14 residues. The CDR3: CAISGPGQNYEQYF. CDR3 nucleotide sequence: TGTGCCATCAGTGGCCCGGGACAGAACTACGAGCAGTACTTC.